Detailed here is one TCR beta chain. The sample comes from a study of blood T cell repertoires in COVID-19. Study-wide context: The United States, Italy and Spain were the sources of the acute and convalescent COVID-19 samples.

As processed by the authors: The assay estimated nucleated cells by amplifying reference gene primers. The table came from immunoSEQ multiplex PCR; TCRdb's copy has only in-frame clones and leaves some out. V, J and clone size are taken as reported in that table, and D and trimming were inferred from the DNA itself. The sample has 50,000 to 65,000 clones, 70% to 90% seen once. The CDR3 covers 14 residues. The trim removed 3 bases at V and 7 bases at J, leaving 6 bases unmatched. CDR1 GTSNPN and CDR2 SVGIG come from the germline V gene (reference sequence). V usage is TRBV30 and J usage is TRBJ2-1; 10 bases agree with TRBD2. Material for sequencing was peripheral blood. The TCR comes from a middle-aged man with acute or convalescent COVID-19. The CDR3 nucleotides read TGTGCCTGGAGGAGCGGGGGGGCAATGAATGAGCAGTTCTTC. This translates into CAWRSGGAMNEQFF.